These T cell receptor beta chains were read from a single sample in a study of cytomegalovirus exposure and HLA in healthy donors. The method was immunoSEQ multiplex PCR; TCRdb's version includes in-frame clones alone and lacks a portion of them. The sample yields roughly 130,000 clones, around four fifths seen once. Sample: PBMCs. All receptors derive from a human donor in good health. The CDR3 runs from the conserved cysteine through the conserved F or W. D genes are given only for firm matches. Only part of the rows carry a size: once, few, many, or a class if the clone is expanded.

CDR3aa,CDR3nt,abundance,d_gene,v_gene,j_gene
CASSVRPGVDGYTF,TGTGCCAGCAGTGTACGGCCAGGGGTCGATGGCTACACCTTC,.,.,TRBV2,TRBJ1-2
CASSSGGVINEQFF,TGTGCCAGCAGCTCAGGAGGGGTGATCAATGAGCAGTTCTTC,.,.,TRBV7-3,TRBJ2-1
CSVEPGQGSGEQYF,TGCAGCGTAGAGCCGGGACAGGGCTCTGGCGAGCAGTACTTC,.,TRBD1,TRBV29-1,TRBJ2-7
CASSPDSTGNEQFF,TGCGCCAGCAGCCCGGACAGTACGGGCAATGAGCAGTTCTTC,.,.,TRBV4-1,TRBJ2-1
CASRFGDRFRNEQFF,TGTGCCAGCAGATTCGGGGACAGGTTTAGGAATGAGCAGTTCTTC,.,TRBD1,TRBV2,TRBJ2-1
CSVERDRGGYTF,TGCAGCGTTGAGAGGGACAGAGGAGGCTACACCTTC,once,TRBD1,TRBV29-1,TRBJ1-2
CASSLVGQGNTIYF,TGTGCCAGCAGCTTAGTGGGACAGGGAAACACCATATATTTT,.,TRBD1,TRBV7-9,TRBJ1-3
CASSPTGNNEQFF,TGTGCCAGCAGTCCGACAGGGAACAATGAGCAGTTCTTC,.,TRBD1,TRBV6-4,TRBJ2-1
CASSLTLSSYNEQFF,TGTGCCAGCAGCTTAACGTTGAGCTCCTACAATGAGCAGTTCTTC,.,.,TRBV7-3,TRBJ2-1
CAVTGTGGSYEQYF,TGTGCCGTTACCGGGACAGGGGGTTCCTACGAGCAGTACTTC,.,TRBD1,TRBV10-3,TRBJ2-7
CASSFGATAPQHF,TGTGCCAGCAGTTTTGGTGCTACCGCTCCCCAGCATTTT,.,.,TRBV27,TRBJ1-5
CASSQVHSTGSGNTIYF,TGCGCCAGCAGCCAAGTCCATTCGACAGGCTCTGGAAACACCATATATTTT,.,.,TRBV4-1,TRBJ1-3
CASSQAGFGYTF,TGTGCCAGCAGCCAGGCGGGGTTCGGCTACACCTTC,.,.,TRBV6-5,TRBJ1-2
CASSFGSPGELFF,TGTGCCAGCAGCTTCGGGTCGCCCGGGGAGCTGTTTTTT,.,.,TRBV7-6,TRBJ2-2
CASSDAPSGYTF,TGTGCCAGCAGTGATGCCCCGAGTGGCTACACCTTC,.,.,TRBV6-1,TRBJ1-2
CAISDPALLRQETQYF,TGTGCCATCAGTGATCCGGCGCTTTTGAGGCAAGAGACCCAGTACTTC,.,.,TRBV10-3,TRBJ2-5
CASGQKLYEQYF,TGTGCCAGCGGACAGAAACTCTACGAGCAGTACTTC,.,.,TRBV6-6,TRBJ2-7
CASSWFGNDGYTF,TGTGCCAGCAGTTGGTTCGGGAACGATGGCTACACCTTC,few,.,TRBV6-6,TRBJ1-2
CASSPFTDTQYF,TGTGCCAGCAGCCCGTTCACAGATACGCAGTATTTT,.,.,TRBV7-2,TRBJ2-3
CASSFSEEPYEQYF,TGTGCCAGCAGTTTTTCTGAAGAGCCCTACGAGCAGTACTTC,.,.,TRBV28,TRBJ2-7
CASNKLAGGKGEQFF,TGTGCCAGCAACAAACTAGCGGGGGGGAAGGGTGAGCAGTTCTTC,.,TRBD2,TRBV6-5,TRBJ2-1
CASSEVRFQPQHF,TGTGCCAGCAGTGAAGTCAGGTTTCAGCCCCAGCATTTT,.,.,TRBV6-1,TRBJ1-5
CASSSGGGYEQYF,TGTGCCAGCAGTTCAGGGGGCGGGTACGAGCAGTACTTC,few,TRBD1,TRBV28,TRBJ2-7
CASSRAGGTDTQYF,TGCGCCAGCAGCCGTGCAGGGGGCACAGATACGCAGTATTTT,once,.,TRBV4-1,TRBJ2-3
CASSSLSAAGGAFF,TGTGCCAGCAGCTCGTTAAGTGCCGCAGGGGGAGCTTTCTTT,.,TRBD1,TRBV5-6,TRBJ1-1
CATMAFRTGGTEAFF,TGTGCCACCATGGCTTTTAGGACAGGAGGTACTGAAGCTTTCTTT,.,TRBD1,TRBV2,TRBJ1-1
CARTFGGSDTQYF,TGTGCCAGGACATTCGGCGGGAGTGATACGCAGTATTTT,.,TRBD2,TRBV27,TRBJ2-3
CASSETGRGGQGEQFF,TGTGCCAGCAGCGAGACAGGGCGGGGGGGCCAGGGTGAGCAGTTCTTC,.,TRBD2,TRBV9,TRBJ2-1
CASSPFPAKNIQYF,TGCGCCAGCAGCCCGTTCCCAGCCAAAAACATTCAGTACTTC,.,.,TRBV4-1,TRBJ2-4
CASSSGTSGGDTQYF,TGTGCCAGCAGTTCCGGGACTAGCGGGGGCGATACGCAGTATTTT,.,TRBD2,TRBV27,TRBJ2-3
CASSPGHSYEQYF,TGCGCCAGCAGCCCGGGACACTCCTACGAGCAGTACTTC,.,.,TRBV5-1,TRBJ2-7
CASSATGVYGYTF,TGTGCCAGCAGCGCAACAGGGGTCTATGGCTACACCTTC,.,TRBD1,TRBV6-1,TRBJ1-2
CASTKTGRGYQETQYF,TGTGCCAGCACCAAGACAGGGCGAGGGTACCAAGAGACCCAGTACTTC,.,TRBD1,TRBV2,TRBJ2-5
CASSVGRDPPLHF,TGTGCCAGCAGTGTGGGCCGCGATCCACCCCTCCACTTT,once,.,TRBV6-5,TRBJ1-6
CASSPEGRGAGELFF,TGTGCCAGCAGCCCAGAAGGGAGGGGAGCCGGGGAGCTGTTTTTT,.,TRBD2,TRBV9,TRBJ2-2
CASSKRDSSQQETQYF,TGTGCCAGCAGCAAACGGGACAGTAGTCAGCAAGAGACCCAGTACTTC,.,TRBD1,TRBV14,TRBJ2-5
CASSLGSWGGKGENLFF,TGTGCCAGCAGTTTAGGTTCCTGGGGCGGGAAGGGAGAAAACCTGTTTTTT,.,.,TRBV28,TRBJ1-4
CASSLWGEGRGRNTEAFF,TGTGCCAGCAGTTTGTGGGGGGAAGGAAGGGGCCGAAACACTGAAGCTTTCTTT,.,.,TRBV27,TRBJ1-1
CASSPNFGSEQYF,TGTGCCAGCAGCCCTAACTTCGGGAGCGAGCAGTACTTC,few,.,TRBV9,TRBJ2-7
CASSHTVGQGLAEAFF,TGTGCCAGCAGCCACACGGTTGGACAGGGGTTAGCTGAAGCTTTCTTT,.,TRBD1,TRBV5-5,TRBJ1-1
CASSQGPGEGNTEAFF,TGTGCCAGCAGCCAAGGCCCAGGGGAGGGGAACACTGAAGCTTTCTTT,few,.,TRBV4-2,TRBJ1-1
CASSTRYRGGEKLFF,TGTGCCAGCAGTACACGATACAGGGGAGGCGAAAAACTGTTTTTT,few,TRBD1,TRBV6-5,TRBJ1-4
CASSFRGFSTDTQYF,TGTGCCAGCAGCTTTCGAGGTTTTAGCACAGATACGCAGTATTTT,once,.,TRBV13,TRBJ2-3
CASSDSGTSGGWTQYF,TGTGCCAGCAGTGATTCGGGGACTAGCGGGGGGTGGACCCAGTACTTC,.,TRBD2,TRBV2,TRBJ2-5
CASSESDSNQPQHF,TGTGCCAGCAGTGAGTCAGATTCCAATCAGCCCCAGCATTTT,.,.,TRBV6-1,TRBJ1-5
CASSLTAFLADTQYF,TGTGCCAGCAGCTTAACCGCCTTCTTAGCAGATACGCAGTATTTT,.,.,TRBV11-2,TRBJ2-3
CASSWTTSGEAEQYF,TGCGCCAGCAGCTGGACGACTAGCGGGGAGGCCGAGCAGTACTTC,.,TRBD2,TRBV5-1,TRBJ2-7
CASSQDPTGGGYTF,TGCGCCAGCAGCCAGGATCCGACAGGCGGCGGCTACACCTTC,.,.,TRBV4-1,TRBJ1-2
CASSYLGTTGRHEQFF,TGTGCCAGCAGTTACCTGGGGACGACAGGGCGGCATGAGCAGTTCTTC,.,TRBD1,TRBV6-5,TRBJ2-1
CASSGPRGDFTGELFF,TGTGCCAGCAGCGGGCCCCGGGGAGATTTCACCGGGGAGCTGTTTTTT,.,.,TRBV7-8,TRBJ2-2
CASSLVAGYQETQYF,TGTGCCAGCAGCTTAGTAGCGGGGTACCAAGAGACCCAGTACTTC,.,TRBD2,TRBV7-2,TRBJ2-5
CASSGGGIGPETQYF,TGTGCCAGCAGCGGGGGGGGGATCGGGCCAGAGACCCAGTACTTC,.,TRBD2,TRBV5-4,TRBJ2-5
CASSFGDGPQPQHF,.,.,.,TRBV5-8,TRBJ1-5
CASSVSGSNQPQHF,TGTGCCAGTAGCGTCTCGGGAAGCAATCAGCCCCAGCATTTT,once,.,TRBV19,TRBJ1-5
CASSQTRFSRSEQYF,TGCGCCAGCAGCCAAACAAGGTTCTCAAGGAGCGAGCAGTACTTC,.,.,TRBV4-1,TRBJ2-7
CATSGRGGLETQYF,TGTGCCACCAGCGGCCGGGGGGGCCTGGAGACCCAGTACTTC,.,TRBD2,TRBV15,TRBJ2-5
CASSLGGAGRPYEQYF,TGTGCCAGCAGCTTGGGAGGAGCGGGGAGACCCTACGAGCAGTACTTC,.,TRBD2,TRBV5-6,TRBJ2-7
CASSLQATVSGANVLTF,TGTGCCAGCAGCCTCCAAGCGACAGTATCTGGGGCCAACGTCCTGACTTTC,once,.,TRBV7-2,TRBJ2-6
CATSRTGGTEAFF,TGTGCCACCAGCAGAACAGGGGGCACTGAAGCTTTCTTT,.,TRBD1,TRBV15,TRBJ1-1